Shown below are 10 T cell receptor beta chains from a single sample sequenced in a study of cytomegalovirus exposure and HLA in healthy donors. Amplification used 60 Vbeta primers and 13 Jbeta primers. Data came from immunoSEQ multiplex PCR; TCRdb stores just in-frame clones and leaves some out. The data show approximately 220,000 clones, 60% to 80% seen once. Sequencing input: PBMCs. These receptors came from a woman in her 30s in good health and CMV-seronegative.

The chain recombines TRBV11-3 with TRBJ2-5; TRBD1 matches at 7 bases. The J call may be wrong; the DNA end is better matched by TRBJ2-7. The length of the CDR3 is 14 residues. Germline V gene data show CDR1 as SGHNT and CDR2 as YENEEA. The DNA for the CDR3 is TGTGCCAGCAGCCTGGGACAGAGCTCCTACGAGCAGTACTTC. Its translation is CASSLGQSSYEQYF.

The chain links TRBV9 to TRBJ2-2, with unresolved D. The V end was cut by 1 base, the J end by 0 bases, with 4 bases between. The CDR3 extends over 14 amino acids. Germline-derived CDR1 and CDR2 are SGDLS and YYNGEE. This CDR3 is CASSVWPNTGELFF. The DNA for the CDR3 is TGTGCCAGCAGCGTATGGCCGAACACCGGGGAGCTGTTTTTT.

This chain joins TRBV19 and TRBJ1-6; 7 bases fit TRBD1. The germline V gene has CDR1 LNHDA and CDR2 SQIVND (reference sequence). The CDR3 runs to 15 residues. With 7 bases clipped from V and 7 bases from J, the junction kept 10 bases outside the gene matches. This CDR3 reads CASTKGGQRNSPLHF. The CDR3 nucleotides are TGTGCCAGTACCAAGGGGGGACAGAGGAATTCACCCCTCCACTTT.

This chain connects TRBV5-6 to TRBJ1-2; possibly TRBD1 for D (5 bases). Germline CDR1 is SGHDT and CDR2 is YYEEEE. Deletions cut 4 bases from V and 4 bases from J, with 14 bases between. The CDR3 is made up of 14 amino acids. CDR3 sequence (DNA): TGTGCCAGCAGCCCTGACGGGAGGGGCTATGGCTACACCTTC. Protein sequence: CASSPDGRGYGYTF.

CDR3 in DNA: TGTGCCATCGAGCCTCGGGTGAAAATCCTGCGTACTAATGAAAAACTGTTTTTT. It encodes CAIEPRVKILRTNEKLFF. The chain links TRBV27 to TRBJ1-4; D is ambiguous. The CDR3 is 18 residues long. The germline V gene has CDR1 MNHEY and CDR2 SMNVEV (reference sequence). The V end was cut by 10 bases, the J end by 2 bases, with 26 bases between.

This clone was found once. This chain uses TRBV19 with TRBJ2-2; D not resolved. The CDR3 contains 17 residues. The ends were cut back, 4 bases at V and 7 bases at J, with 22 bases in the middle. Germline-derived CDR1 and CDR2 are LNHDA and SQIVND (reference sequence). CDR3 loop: CASSNIALTLRNGELFF. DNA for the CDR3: TGTGCCAGTAGTAACATCGCCCTGACCCTGAGGAACGGGGAGCTGTTTTTT.

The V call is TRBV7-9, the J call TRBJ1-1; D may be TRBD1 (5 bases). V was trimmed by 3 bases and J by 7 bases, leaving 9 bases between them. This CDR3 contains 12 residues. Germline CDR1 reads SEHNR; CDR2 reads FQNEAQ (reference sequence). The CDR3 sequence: CASSLGGVEAFF. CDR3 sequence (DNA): TGTGCCAGCAGCTTGGGAGGGGTTGAAGCTTTCTTT.

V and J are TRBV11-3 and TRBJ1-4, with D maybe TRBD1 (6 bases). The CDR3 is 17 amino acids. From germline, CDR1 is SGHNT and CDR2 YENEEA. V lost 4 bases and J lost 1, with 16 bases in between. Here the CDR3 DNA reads TGTGCCAGCAGCTCCCCAGGGGAGTACGGAACTAATGAAAAACTGTTTTTT. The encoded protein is CASSSPGEYGTNEKLFF.

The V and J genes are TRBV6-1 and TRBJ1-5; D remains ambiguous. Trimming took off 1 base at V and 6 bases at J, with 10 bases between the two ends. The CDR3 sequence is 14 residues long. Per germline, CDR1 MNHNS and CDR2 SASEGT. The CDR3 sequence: CASSEGGSGQPQHF. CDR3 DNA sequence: TGTGCCAGCAGTGAAGGAGGGAGTGGTCAGCCCCAGCATTTT.

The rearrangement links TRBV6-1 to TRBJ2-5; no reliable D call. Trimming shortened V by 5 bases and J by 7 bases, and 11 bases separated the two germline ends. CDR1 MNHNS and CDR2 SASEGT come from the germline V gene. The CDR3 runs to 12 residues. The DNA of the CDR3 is TGTGCCAGCAGTTATGATGCGCGGACCCAGTACTTC. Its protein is CASSYDARTQYF.